The TCR beta chain described here comes from a study of beta chain features in type 1 diabetes. V dropped 5 bases and J dropped 3 bases, with 10 bases sitting between them. The CDR3 runs 13 residues. In germline, CDR1 is SEHNR, CDR2 FQNEAQ (reference sequence). As every portion of the isolated RNA was reverse transcribed, the sequencing read expressed TCRB transcripts. The protocol was immunoSEQ multiplex PCR, while the TCRdb copy is restricted to in-frame clones and leaves out a portion. This sample has 500,000 to 650,000 clones; around an eighth occur once, and the top ten carry about 0.11%. General observations from the study: Researchers report that Type 1 diabetes patients had moderately but significantly shorter TCRB CDR3s across all four CD4+ subsets.

With respect to this clone: Its target is unknown.

The source of this sequence is a young man with type 1 diabetes. The sequenced material came from naive CD4+ T cells from blood. The chain uses TRBV7-9 and TRBJ1-2; the D gene is possibly TRBD1 (6 bases). The CDR3 bases are TGTGCCAGCAGCCCCACAGGGTACTATGGCTACACCTTC. It is translated as CASSPTGYYGYTF.